The rows below give T cell receptor beta chains drawn from one sample of a study of T cell responses to AZD1222 COVID-19 vaccine. Measured with immunoSEQ multiplex PCR; TCRdb has only the in-frame clones, and not every one. This table holds fewer than 65,000 clones, 75% to 85% found once. The sequenced sample was peripheral blood, obtained on day 0 of AZD1222 vaccination. Receptors were obtained from an adult in good health. CDR3s include the opening cysteine and the closing phenylalanine or tryptophan. Each record gives: clone size, J gene, D gene, V gene, CDR3 DNA, CDR3 protein. D genes are given only for firm matches. Clone size appears in some rows only: once, few, many, or a class for an expanded clone.

NA | TRBJ2-2 | NA | TRBV29-1 | TGCAGCGTACGAGGGACTTCGAACACCGGGGAGCTGTTTTTT | CSVRGTSNTGELFF
NA | TRBJ1-5 | NA | TRBV7-2 | TGTGCCAGCAGCACACAGGAGGGCCAGCCCCAGCATTTT | CASSTQEGQPQHF
NA | TRBJ1-5 | TRBD1 | TRBV28 | TGTGCCAGCAGCCCCTTTGACAGGGGTCCGGGGCCCCAGCATTTT | CASSPFDRGPGPQHF
NA | TRBJ2-5 | NA | TRBV7-8 | TGTGCCAGCAGCTTAAGAGACAGGAGCGAGACCCAGTACTTC | CASSLRDRSETQYF
NA | TRBJ1-5 | NA | TRBV6-2/TRBV6-3 | TGTGCCAGCAGTCTGGACACTAGCAATCAGCCCCAGCATTTT | CASSLDTSNQPQHF
NA | TRBJ2-3 | NA | TRBV28 | TGTGCCAGCAAAGGGGGAGGACCCAGCACAGATACGCAGTATTTT | CASKGGGPSTDTQYF
NA | TRBJ1-1 | NA | TRBV5-1 | TGCGCCAGCAGCTTGTGGGGGGGAGATGAAGCTTTCTTT | CASSLWGGDEAFF
NA | TRBJ1-2 | TRBD1 | TRBV5-5 | TGTGCCAGCAGGACACTACAGGGGGATGGCTACACCTTC | CASRTLQGDGYTF
NA | TRBJ1-1 | NA | TRBV27 | TGTGCCAGCAGTTTTAGCAGGATAACTGAAGCTTTCTTT | CASSFSRITEAFF
NA | TRBJ2-7 | TRBD1 | TRBV2 | TGTGCCAGCAGCACCGGGACAGGATTCTACGAGCAGTACTTC | CASSTGTGFYEQYF
once | TRBJ2-7 | NA | TRBV27 | TGTGCCAGCTCCCCCAGGGGCTCCTACGAGCAGTACTTC | CASSPRGSYEQYF
NA | TRBJ2-7 | TRBD1 | TRBV5-1 | TGCGCCAGCAGCTTGGGACAGGGGGCTGTTTACGAGCAGTACTTC | CASSLGQGAVYEQYF
NA | TRBJ2-5 | TRBD2 | TRBV11-2 | TGTGCCAGCAGCTCCCTAGTAAGCGGGAGGCCTCAAGAGACCCAGTACTTC | CASSSLVSGRPQETQYF
few | TRBJ1-6 | TRBD1 | TRBV4-3 | TGCGCCAGCAGCAATCGACCGGGACAGGGGAATTCACCCCTCCACTTT | CASSNRPGQGNSPLHF
once | TRBJ1-2 | NA | TRBV19 | TGTGCCAGTAGTCCCGGTAGGGGGGGCTATGGCTACACCTTC | CASSPGRGGYGYTF
NA | TRBJ1-2 | NA | TRBV3-1/TRBV3-2 | TGTGCCAGCAGCCAAGATTGGGTAATGAGCGGCTACACCTTC | CASSQDWVMSGYTF
NA | TRBJ1-2 | NA | TRBV28 | TGTGCCAGCAGGCCGGGGGGGGATGGCTACACCTTC | CASRPGGDGYTF
once | TRBJ1-1 | NA | TRBV18 | TGTGCCAGCTCCCCAGAGTCGGGGAACACTGAAGCTTTCTTT | CASSPESGNTEAFF
NA | TRBJ2-2 | TRBD1 | TRBV5-4 | TGTGCCAGCAGCTCGGGACAGGGGACCGGGGAGCTGTTTTTT | CASSSGQGTGELFF
NA | TRBJ2-7 | TRBD2 | TRBV5-1 | TGCGCCAGCAGCCCTCGCGGGACTAGCGGGAGTAGGCACGAGCAGTACTTC | CASSPRGTSGSRHEQYF
NA | TRBJ2-7 | NA | TRBV14 | TGTGCCAGCAGCCAAAGACGGGACCGATTCTCCTACGAGCAGTACTTC | CASSQRRDRFSYEQYF
NA | TRBJ1-6 | NA | TRBV6-5 | TGTGCCAGCAGTTACTCCCGCCCAGGGAGTTTCCCCCTCCACTTT | CASSYSRPGSFPLHF
NA | TRBJ2-1 | NA | TRBV6-2/TRBV6-3 | TGTGCCAGCAGTCGGACGAACTACAATGAGCAGTTCTTC | CASSRTNYNEQFF
NA | TRBJ2-3 | TRBD2 | TRBV28 | TGTGCCTCAGCAGCGGGAGGCTCAGATACGCAGTATTTT | CASAAGGSDTQYF
NA | TRBJ1-1 | NA | TRBV7-9 | TGTGCCAGCATCCTCTCGACTCGGGGTGAAGCTTTCTTT | CASILSTRGEAFF
NA | TRBJ1-1 | TRBD1 | TRBV7-2 | TGTGCCAGCAGTCCGGACAGGCTTGAATCTTTCTTT | CASSPDRLESFF
NA | TRBJ1-2 | NA | TRBV5-1 | TGCGCCAGCAGCTTGGGGGGACGGGGAGCTGCTAACTATGGCTACACCTTC | CASSLGGRGAANYGYTF
NA | TRBJ1-2 | NA | TRBV27 | TGTGCCAGCAGTTTCAAAGGCAGGATCTATGGCTACACCTTC | CASSFKGRIYGYTF
NA | TRBJ2-3 | TRBD1 | TRBV5-4 | TGTGCCAGCAGCTTGGCAAAGGGGGCGAGCACAGATACGCAGTATTTT | CASSLAKGASTDTQYF
NA | TRBJ2-1 | NA | TRBV9 | TGTGCCAGCAGCCCATCACGGAGGGACAATGAGCAGTTCTTC | CASSPSRRDNEQFF
once | TRBJ2-5 | NA | TRBV7-2 | TGTGCCAGCAGCTTAACGAGACGAGAGACCCAGTACTTC | CASSLTRRETQYF
NA | TRBJ1-6 | NA | TRBV3-1/TRBV3-2 | TGTGCCAGCAGCAAAGTCACAGGAGGGAGAGATTCACCCCTCCACTTT | CASSKVTGGRDSPLHF
few | TRBJ1-1 | NA | TRBV6-5 | TGTGCCAGCACGGCAGTTGAAGCTTTCTTT | CASTAVEAFF
NA | TRBJ1-1 | TRBD1 | TRBV5-1 | TGCGCCAGCAGCCCACAGGGGGCAGACACTGAAGCTTTCTTT | CASSPQGADTEAFF
NA | TRBJ2-1 | NA | TRBV5-6 | TGTGCCAGCAGCTTGGGAAGCGGAGCCCCCTACAATGAGCAGTTCTTC | CASSLGSGAPYNEQFF
NA | TRBJ1-2 | NA | TRBV20-1 | TGCAGTGCTGCTTATAACTATGGCTACACCTTC | CSAAYNYGYTF
NA | TRBJ2-7 | TRBD2 | TRBV27 | TGTGCCAGCAGTTCGGGCGGGAGTAGCTCCTACGAGCAGTACTTC | CASSSGGSSSYEQYF
NA | TRBJ2-1 | NA | TRBV27 | TGTGCCAGCAGACCGGGCCACTCCTACAATGAGCAGTTCTTC | CASRPGHSYNEQFF
NA | TRBJ1-1 | NA | TRBV28 | TGTGCCAGCACACCCGGGCCCCCGGGCACTGAAGCTTTCTTT | CASTPGPPGTEAFF
NA | TRBJ1-6 | NA | TRBV5-8 | TGTGCCAGCAGCTGGGCGGGGAGCGTTATCGCGGGGACACCCCTCCACTTT | CASSWAGSVIAGTPLHF
NA | TRBJ1-5 | TRBD1 | TRBV3-1/TRBV3-2 | TGTGCCAGCAGCCCCGGACAGGGGGGGAATCAGCCCCAGCATTTT | CASSPGQGGNQPQHF